This record covers a single T cell receptor (beta chain). The germline gives CDR1 SQVTM, CDR2 ANQGSEA. The CDR3 totals 13 residues. The V end was cut by 5 bases, the J end by 4 bases, with 13 bases between. The data were taken from a study of blood T cell repertoires in COVID-19. Assay: immunoSEQ multiplex PCR; the TCRdb copy retains only in-frame clones and omits some. Among around 110,000 clones listed, roughly nine tenths were seen once. The receptor's source is a middle-aged man with acute or convalescent COVID-19. The chain has TRBV29-1 and TRBJ2-3; TRBD2 is a possible D gene (6 bases). Sample: peripheral blood. The CDR3 protein is CSVSRLVADTQYF. CDR3 DNA: TGCAGCGTTTCTCGACTAGTCGCAGATACGCAGTATTTT.